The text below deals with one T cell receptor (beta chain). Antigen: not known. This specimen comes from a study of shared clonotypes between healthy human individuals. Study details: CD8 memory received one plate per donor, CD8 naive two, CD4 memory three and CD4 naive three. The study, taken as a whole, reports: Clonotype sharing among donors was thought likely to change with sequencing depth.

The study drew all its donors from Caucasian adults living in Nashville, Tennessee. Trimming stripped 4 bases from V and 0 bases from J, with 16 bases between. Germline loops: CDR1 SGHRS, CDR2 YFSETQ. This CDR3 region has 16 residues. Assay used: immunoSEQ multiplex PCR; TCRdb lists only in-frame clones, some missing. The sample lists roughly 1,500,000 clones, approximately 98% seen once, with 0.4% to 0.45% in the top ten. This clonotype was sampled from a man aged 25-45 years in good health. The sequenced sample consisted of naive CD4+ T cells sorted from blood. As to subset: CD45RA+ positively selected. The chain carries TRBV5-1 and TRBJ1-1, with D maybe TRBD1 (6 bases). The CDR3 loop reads CASSTGPGVMNTEAFF. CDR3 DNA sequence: TGCGCCAGCAGCACGGGGCCAGGGGTCATGAACACTGAAGCTTTCTTT.